Listed below are T cell receptor beta chains from one sample, sequenced in a study of T cell responses to AZD1222 COVID-19 vaccine. The assay was immunoSEQ multiplex PCR, and TCRdb's table has in-frame clones only and misses some. This table has about 140,000 clones, 80% to 95% appearing once. The sequenced sample was peripheral blood, obtained 28 days after the second AZD1222 dose. The receptor set was obtained from an adult who received the AZD1222 COVID-19 vaccine. Both conserved end residues are part of each CDR3. Fields, in order: V gene, D gene, CDR3 length, J gene, clone size, CDR3 DNA, CDR3 protein. D genes are given only for firm matches. Where a row states a size, it is once, few, many or the class of an expanded clone; other rows omit it.

V: TRBV7-2; D: NA; length: 12; J: TRBJ2-2; size: few; DNA: TGTGCCAGCAGCGTAGACACCGGGGAGCTGTTTTTT; CDR3: CASSVDTGELFF
V: TRBV2; D: TRBD2; length: 14; J: TRBJ2-1; size: NA; DNA: TGTGCCAGCAGCGAAGGGACTAGGATCAATGAGCAGTTCTTC; CDR3: CASSEGTRINEQFF
V: TRBV19; D: NA; length: 15; J: TRBJ2-1; size: NA; DNA: TGTGCCAGTAGTATAGCGTGGGGGGCTTACAATGAGCAGTTCTTC; CDR3: CASSIAWGAYNEQFF
V: TRBV7-3; D: NA; length: 16; J: TRBJ2-2; size: NA; DNA: TGTGCCAGCAGCTTAGTGGCCGCCGCGAACACCGGGGAGCTGTTTTTT; CDR3: CASSLVAAANTGELFF
V: TRBV5-8; D: NA; length: 14; J: TRBJ2-1; size: NA; DNA: TGTGCCAGCAGCCAGCGGCCAATCACGAATGAGCAGTTCTTC; CDR3: CASSQRPITNEQFF
V: TRBV7-2; D: NA; length: 14; J: TRBJ1-3; size: NA; DNA: TGTGCCAGCAGCCCCTCGGGATTAGGAAACACCATATATTTT; CDR3: CASSPSGLGNTIYF
V: TRBV7-9; D: NA; length: 14; J: TRBJ1-1; size: once; DNA: TGTGCCAGCAGCTTAGTACGACAGAACACTGAAGCTTTCTTT; CDR3: CASSLVRQNTEAFF
V: TRBV4-2; D: NA; length: 15; J: TRBJ2-1; size: NA; DNA: TGTGCCAGCAGCCAAGGAGGGGGAACCTACAATGAGCAGTTCTTC; CDR3: CASSQGGGTYNEQFF
V: TRBV30; D: NA; length: 13; J: TRBJ1-2; size: NA; DNA: TGTGCCTGGAGTGGACCTTCAAGGGATGGCTACACCTTC; CDR3: CAWSGPSRDGYTF
V: TRBV18; D: NA; length: 15; J: TRBJ1-4; size: few; DNA: TGTGCCAGCTCACCACCGGGCCAGGCTGGGGAAAAACTGTTTTTT; CDR3: CASSPPGQAGEKLFF
V: TRBV6-5; D: TRBD2; length: 13; J: TRBJ2-7; size: few; DNA: TGTGCCAGCCGCGCAGGGACTATTAACGAGCAGTACTTC; CDR3: CASRAGTINEQYF
V: TRBV5-6; D: TRBD2; length: 14; J: TRBJ2-5; size: NA; DNA: TGTGCCAGCACTACTAGCGGGACACGCGAGACCCAGTACTTC; CDR3: CASTTSGTRETQYF
V: TRBV5-1; D: NA; length: 15; J: TRBJ1-1; size: once; DNA: TGCGCCAGCAGCTTGGGAGCAGGGGTGGACACTGAAGCTTTCTTT; CDR3: CASSLGAGVDTEAFF
V: TRBV9; D: NA; length: 15; J: TRBJ2-3; size: NA; DNA: TGTGCCAGCAGCGCCCGGGACGGGCACACAGATACGCAGTATTTT; CDR3: CASSARDGHTDTQYF
V: TRBV6-5; D: TRBD1; length: 14; J: TRBJ1-2; size: NA; DNA: TGTGCCAGCAGGGATAGGGACAGCTTCTATGGCTACACCTTC; CDR3: CASRDRDSFYGYTF
V: TRBV5-1; D: TRBD1; length: 15; J: TRBJ2-1; size: NA; DNA: TGCGCCAGCAGCCTAAGTGGGACAGGCCCCAATGAGCAGTTCTTC; CDR3: CASSLSGTGPNEQFF
V: TRBV7-6; D: NA; length: 12; J: TRBJ1-4; size: NA; DNA: TGTGCCAGCAGCTTAGGGAGGAAAAAACTGTTTTTT; CDR3: CASSLGRKKLFF
V: TRBV2; D: NA; length: 15; J: TRBJ1-4; size: NA; DNA: TGTGCCAGCAGTGGTCAACTACGGATTAATGAAAAACTGTTTTTT; CDR3: CASSGQLRINEKLFF
V: TRBV27; D: NA; length: 11; J: TRBJ2-3; size: NA; DNA: TGTGCCAGCAGTACTGGCCTAGGGCAGTATTTT; CDR3: CASSTGLGQYF
V: TRBV4-1; D: NA; length: 12; J: TRBJ1-2; size: NA; DNA: TGCGCCAGCAGCCAAGAAAACTATGGCTACACCTTC; CDR3: CASSQENYGYTF
V: TRBV9; D: NA; length: 15; J: TRBJ2-1; size: NA; DNA: TGTGCCAGCAGCGTAGGGGGGGCCTCCTACAATGAGCAGTTCTTC; CDR3: CASSVGGASYNEQFF
V: TRBV14; D: NA; length: 16; J: TRBJ2-1; size: NA; DNA: TGTGCCAGCAGCCTACGGGGGCCGGGCGGAACTTCCGAGCAGTTCTTC; CDR3: CASSLRGPGGTSEQFF
V: TRBV7-8; D: NA; length: 14; J: TRBJ1-5; size: once; DNA: TGTGCCAGCAGCCCCAGAGTCCAAAATCAGCCCCAGCATTTT; CDR3: CASSPRVQNQPQHF
V: TRBV18; D: TRBD1; length: 14; J: TRBJ1-1; size: NA; DNA: TGTGCCAGCTCACCTGGGACAGGGAGGACTGAAGCTTTCTTT; CDR3: CASSPGTGRTEAFF
V: TRBV27; D: NA; length: 15; J: TRBJ2-7; size: NA; DNA: TGTGCCAGCAGTTTGTACCCCGGCAGGGTCTACGAGCAGTACTTC; CDR3: CASSLYPGRVYEQYF
V: TRBV7-9; D: NA; length: 15; J: TRBJ1-1; size: once; DNA: TGTGCCAGCAGCTTAGGTCCAGTGATGAACACTGAAGCTTTCTTT; CDR3: CASSLGPVMNTEAFF
V: TRBV18; D: NA; length: 16; J: TRBJ2-1; size: NA; DNA: TGTGCCAGCTCACCACAAACCGACCCAACCCTAGGAGAGCAGTTCTTC; CDR3: CASSPQTDPTLGEQFF
V: TRBV18; D: NA; length: 12; J: TRBJ1-2; size: NA; DNA: TGTGCCAGCTCACCGGACGGCTATGGCTACACCTTC; CDR3: CASSPDGYGYTF
V: TRBV5-1; D: NA; length: 13; J: TRBJ2-5; size: NA; DNA: TGCGCCAGCAGCCCTGGGGCGGGAGAGACCCAGTACTTC; CDR3: CASSPGAGETQYF
V: TRBV4-1; D: TRBD2; length: 15; J: TRBJ2-5; size: NA; DNA: TGCGCCAGCAGCCAAGAACCGGGCTGGGGGGGGGACCAGTACTTC; CDR3: CASSQEPGWGGDQYF
V: TRBV5-4; D: NA; length: 15; J: TRBJ1-3; size: NA; DNA: TGTGCCAGCAGCTTGGGGACCGCTACGCGGGACACCATATATTTT; CDR3: CASSLGTATRDTIYF
V: TRBV10-3; D: NA; length: 14; J: TRBJ2-2; size: NA; DNA: TGTGCCATGCGGTCTGACAGGAACACCGGGGAGCTGTTTTTT; CDR3: CAMRSDRNTGELFF